This TCR beta chain was sequenced in a study of blood T cell repertoires in COVID-19. The CDR3 has 16 amino acids. Germline CDR1 SGHRS, CDR2 YFSETQ. Trimming cost V 0 bases and J 6 bases, with 18 bases left between them. This clone was counted between two and nine times. Here immunoSEQ multiplex PCR was the method, and the copy in TCRdb shows in-frame clones only, minus some. The data contain about 230,000 clones, around 84% of them singletons. The source is a middle-aged man with COVID-19, enrolled during active disease. The V and J genes are TRBV5-1 and TRBJ1-2; weak D call: TRBD1 (6 bases). Sequencing input: peripheral blood. CDR3 sequence: CASSLDTGAGENGYTF. The CDR3 coding sequence is TGCGCCAGCAGCTTGGATACCGGGGCAGGGGAAAATGGCTACACCTTC.